The present T cell receptor beta chain was sequenced within a study of OX40 agonist ivuxolimab in advanced cancers. Per germline, CDR1 KGHSH and CDR2 LQKENI. Trimming pared 6 bases from V and 3 bases from J, leaving 11 bases between. The CDR3 runs 13 residues. Clones were sequenced by immunoSEQ multiplex PCR, and TCRdb holds only the in-frame ones, with some missing. Of 60,000 to 75,000 clones listed, approximately 85% were seen once; the top ten hold roughly 5%. The rearrangement joins TRBV18 to TRBJ1-1; no firm D call. This clonotype was obtained from an adult with an advanced solid tumor such as melanoma, head and neck, liver or kidney cancer. The source material was CD4+ or CD8+ T cells sorted from blood, sampled in a trial of the OX40 agonist ivuxolimab. The CDR3 coding sequence is TGTGCCAGCTCGACGTTATTGGACACTGAAGCTTTCTTT. Amino acid sequence: CASSTLLDTEAFF.